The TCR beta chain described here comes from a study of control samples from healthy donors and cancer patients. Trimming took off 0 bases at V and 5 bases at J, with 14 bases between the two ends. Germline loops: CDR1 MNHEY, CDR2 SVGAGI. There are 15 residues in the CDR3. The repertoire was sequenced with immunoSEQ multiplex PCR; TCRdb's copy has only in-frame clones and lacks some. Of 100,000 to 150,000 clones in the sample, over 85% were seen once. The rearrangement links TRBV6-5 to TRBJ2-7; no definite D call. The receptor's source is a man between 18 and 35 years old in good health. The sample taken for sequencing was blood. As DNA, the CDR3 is TGTGCCAGCAGTTACTCTCCGAGACTTCTCGACGAGCAGTACTTC. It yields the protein CASSYSPRLLDEQYF.